The clone carrying this T cell receptor (beta chain) was observed at least ten times. Its antigen is undetermined. Thyroid surgery had not been preceded by any treatment in any patient. These data belong to a study of metastatic and nonmetastatic thyroid tumors. The overall study: Samples came from malignant and benign thyroid patients, and repertoires were compared across blood and tumor or nodule tissue. Findings and caveats of the study: Compared with benign nodules, malignant thyroid tumors were reported to have significantly higher TCR beta diversity in both blood and tumor.

Original data processing: Clinicopathological groups of papillary thyroid cancer showed CDR3 differences that were used to build a distant-metastasis classifier. TCRdb re-analyzed the PCR reads through MiXCR. The V and J calls were determined by TCRdb, not by the authors. The sample consists of 30,000 to 35,000 clones, about a fifth of them appearing once. This CDR3 contains 14 residues. CDR1 SGHDT and CDR2 YYEEEE come from the germline V gene. V shed 4 bases and J shed 1 base, with 12 bases lying between them. This clonotype was obtained from a male donor with papillary thyroid cancer or a benign thyroid nodule (not recorded which). Some clones in this sample may be carry-over from other donors' samples. The V and J genes are TRBV5-6 and TRBJ2-7, with D possibly TRBD1 on 5 matching bases. The sequenced material came from tumor tissue. CDR3 sequence: CASSPADSSYEQYF. The CDR3 region has the DNA TGTGCCAGCAGCCCGGCAGACAGTTCCTACGAGCAGTACTTC.